A single sample is the source of the 9 T cell receptor beta chains below, sequenced in a study of prognosis after radiotherapy for stage I lung cancer. Two-round multiplex PCR amplified TCR beta CDR3 from genomic DNA. Round-one PCR had primers specific to each TRBV and TRBJ gene. Using its own MiXCR run on the multiplex PCR reads, TCRdb lists one record per CDR3 protein. The sample has about 16,000 distinct CDR3 sequences, under 55% seen once. Sequences were derived from PBMCs, sampled before or after stereotactic body radiation therapy (not recorded which). These receptors were collected from a donor aged 50 or older with non-small cell lung cancer.

This clonotype was recorded at least ten times. The V and J genes are TRBV25-1 and TRBJ1-2; D possibly corresponds to TRBD1 (5 bases). V was shortened by 4 bases and J by 8 bases, with 17 bases between the two germline ends. Germline CDR1 MGHDK, CDR2 SYGVNS. CDR3 size: 14 residues. The CDR3 loop reads CASSGGVGVGGYTF. CDR3 nucleotide sequence: TGTGCCAGCAGTGGGGGGGTAGGGGTTGGAGGCTACACCTTC.

In regard to this clonotype: This could be a read error, since a much larger clone is one nucleotide away. The V gene is TRBV7-6, the J gene TRBJ2-5; D could derive from TRBD1 or TRBD2 (5 bases each). Germline V lookup: CDR1 SGHVS, CDR2 FNYEAQ. The CDR3 sequence is 12 residues long. CDR3 nucleotide sequence: TGTGCCAGCAGCTTAATGGGGGAGACCCAGCACTTC. It translates to CASSLMGETQHF.

This chain links TRBV30 with TRBJ2-3, with D perhaps TRBD1 (6 bases). The germline V gene encodes CDR1 GTSNPN and CDR2 SVGIG (reference sequence). This CDR3 has 13 residues. Trimming took 4 bases from V and 4 from J, leaving 12 bases between them. CDR3 in DNA: TGTGCCTGGAATACAGGGTTGGCAGATACGCAGTATTTT. This sequence encodes CAWNTGLADTQYF.

This clonotype is medium-sized. The V gene is TRBV30, the J gene TRBJ1-3; D remains ambiguous. CDR1 is GTSNPN and CDR2 is SVGIG in the germline V gene (reference sequence). V was shortened by 0 bases and J by 4 bases, with 10 bases between the two germline ends. CDR3 length: 14 residues. This chain's CDR3 is CAWSVPGAGNTIYF. The CDR3 region has the DNA TGTGCCTGGAGTGTACCGGGAGCCGGAAACACCATATATTTT. Variable domain in full (rest from reference TRBV30 and TRBJ1-3): SQTIHQWPATLVQPVGSPLSLECTVEGTSNPNLYWYRQAAGRGLQLLFYSVGIGQISSEVPQNLSASRPQDRQFILSSKKLLLSDSGFYLCAWSVPGAGNTIYFGEGSWLTVV.

The chain uses TRBV24-1 and TRBJ2-3, with 9 bases aligning to TRBD2. This CDR3 contains 16 residues. V dropped 4 bases and J dropped 4; count of bases not matched to a gene: 8. Germline V gives CDR1 KGHDR, CDR2 SFDVKD. In nucleotides, the CDR3 is TGTGCCACCAGTGAAGAGGATGCGGGAGGGCCAGATACGCAGTATTTT. Its protein is CATSEEDAGGPDTQYF.

This clonotype was picked up many times. The rearrangement joins TRBV28 to TRBJ2-3; D remains unclear. The CDR3 is made up of 12 amino acids. CDR1 and CDR2 (germline): MDHEN, SYDVKM. V lost 4 bases and J 5 bases, leaving 7 bases between the germline ends. This CDR3 reads CASSSAEDTQYF. CDR3 DNA sequence: TGTGCCAGCAGTTCCGCAGAAGATACGCAGTATTTT.

This clonotype was seen many times. The chain carries TRBV19 and TRBJ1-6, with D tentatively TRBD1 (5 bases). This CDR3 region has 15 residues. Germline CDR1 reads LNHDA; CDR2 reads SQIVND (reference sequence). V shed 1 base and J shed 9 bases, with 13 bases lying between them. This CDR3 is CASSIVWGEGSPLHF. CDR3 sequence (DNA): TGTGCCAGTAGTATAGTATGGGGGGAAGGTTCACCCCTCCACTTT. Based on the CDR3 plus reference TRBV19 and TRBJ1-6, the full variable domain is DGGITQSPKYLFRKEGQNVTLSCEQNLNHDAMYWYRQDPGQGLRLIYYSQIVNDFQKGDIAEGYSVSREKKESFPLTVTSAQKNPTAFYLCASSIVWGEGSPLHFGNGTRLTVT.

The chain has TRBV12-3 or TRBV12-4 and TRBJ1-2; the match to TRBD1 covers 8 bases. The trim removed 6 bases at V and 2 bases at J, leaving 8 bases unmatched. The CDR3 contains 15 residues. The CDR3 protein is CASSQRTGKNYGYTF. CDR3 DNA: TGTGCCAGCAGCCAGCGGACAGGGAAAAACTATGGCTACACCTTC.

This clonotype came up many times. The gene calls are TRBV30 and TRBJ2-3; D possibly uses TRBD1 or TRBD2 (5 bases each). This CDR3 has 14 amino acids. Germline-derived CDR1 and CDR2 are GTSNPN and SVGIG (reference sequence). The V gene lost 0 bases and the J gene lost 4 bases, with 11 bases spanning the gap. DNA of the CDR3: TGTGCCTGGAGTGTGGGGGAGTGGGCAGATACGCAGTATTTT. Its protein product is CAWSVGEWADTQYF.